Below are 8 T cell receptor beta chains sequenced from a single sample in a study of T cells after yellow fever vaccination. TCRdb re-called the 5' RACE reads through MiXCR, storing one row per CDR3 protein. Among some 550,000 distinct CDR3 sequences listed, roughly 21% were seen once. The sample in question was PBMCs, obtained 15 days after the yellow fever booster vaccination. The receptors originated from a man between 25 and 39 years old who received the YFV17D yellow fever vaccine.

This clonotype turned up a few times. CDR3 sequence: CASSFVGEAPLGQFF. CDR3 sequence (DNA): TGTGCCAGCAGTTTTGTGGGGGAGGCGCCTCTCGGGCAGTTCTTC. V is TRBV12-3 or TRBV12-4 and J is TRBJ2-1, with D tentatively TRBD2 (6 bases). V shed 3 bases and J shed 12 bases, with 21 bases lying between them. The length of the CDR3 is 15 residues.

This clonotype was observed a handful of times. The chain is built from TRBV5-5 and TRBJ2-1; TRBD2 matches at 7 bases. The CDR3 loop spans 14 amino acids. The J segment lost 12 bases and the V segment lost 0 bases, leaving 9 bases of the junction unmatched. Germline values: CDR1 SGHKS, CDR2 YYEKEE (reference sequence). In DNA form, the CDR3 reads TGTGCCAGCAGCTTGGAACTAGCGAAACTGGGGCAGTTCTTC. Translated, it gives CASSLELAKLGQFF. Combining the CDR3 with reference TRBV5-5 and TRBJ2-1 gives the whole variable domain DAGVTQSPTHLIKTRGQQVTLRCSPISGHKSVSWYQQVLGQGPQFIFQYYEKEERGRGNFPDRFSARQFPNYSSELNVNALLLGDSALYLCASSLELAKLGQFFGPGTRLTVL.

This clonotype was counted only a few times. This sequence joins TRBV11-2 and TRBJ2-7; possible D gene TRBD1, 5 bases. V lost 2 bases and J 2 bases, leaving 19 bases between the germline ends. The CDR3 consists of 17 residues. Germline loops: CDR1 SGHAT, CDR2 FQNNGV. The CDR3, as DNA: TGTGCCAGCAGCTTAACCAGGGCCACAATATCGACCTACGAGCAGTACTTC. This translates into CASSLTRATISTYEQYF.

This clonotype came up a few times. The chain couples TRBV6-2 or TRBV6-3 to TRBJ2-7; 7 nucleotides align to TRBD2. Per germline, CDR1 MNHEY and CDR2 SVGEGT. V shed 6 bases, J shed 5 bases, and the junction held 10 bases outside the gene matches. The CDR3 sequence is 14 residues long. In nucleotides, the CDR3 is TGTGCCAGCAGCCCCGGACTAGAGGCCAACGAGCAGTACTTC. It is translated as CASSPGLEANEQYF.

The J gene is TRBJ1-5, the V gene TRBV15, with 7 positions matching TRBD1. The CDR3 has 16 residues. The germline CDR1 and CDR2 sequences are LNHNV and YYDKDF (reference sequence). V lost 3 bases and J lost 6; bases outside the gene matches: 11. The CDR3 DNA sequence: TGTGCCACCAGCAGGATAACCGGGACAGTGGCTCAGCCCCAGCATTTT. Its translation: CATSRITGTVAQPQHF.

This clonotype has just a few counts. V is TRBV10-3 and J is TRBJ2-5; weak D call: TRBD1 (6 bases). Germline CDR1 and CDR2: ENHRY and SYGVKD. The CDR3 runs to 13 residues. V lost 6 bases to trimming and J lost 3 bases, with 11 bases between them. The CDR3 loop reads CAISLGQEETQYF. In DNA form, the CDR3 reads TGTGCCATCAGCTTGGGACAAGAAGAGACCCAGTACTTC.

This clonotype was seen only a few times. The CDR3, as DNA: TGTGCCAGCAGTTACCCCATAGACAGGGGGTGGGATGAGCAGTTCTTC. The encoded protein is CASSYPIDRGWDEQFF. The chain carries TRBV6-2 or TRBV6-3 and TRBJ2-1; the match to TRBD1 covers 9 bases. Germline CDR1 is MNHEY and CDR2 is SVGEGT. There are 16 residues in the CDR3. The J segment lost 8 bases and the V segment lost 2 bases, leaving 10 bases of the junction unmatched.

The CDR3 nucleotides are TGTGCCAGCAGCAGACAGACCATGCGGGAGACCCAGTACTTC. Its protein product is CASSRQTMRETQYF. The V call is TRBV7-2, the J call TRBJ2-5; TRBD1 might be the D (5 bases). V was cut by 5 bases and J by 5 bases, with 15 bases left in between. CDR3 length: 14 amino acids. Per germline, CDR1 SGHTA and CDR2 FQGNSA.